Each of the 30 T cell receptor beta chains below was sequenced from the same sample in a study of shared clonotypes between healthy human individuals. Produced via immunoSEQ multiplex PCR; TCRdb's table is partial and in-frame only. Of 1,400,000 or so clones in the sample, 98% were seen once. Specimen: naive CD4+ T cells sorted from blood. Sample subset: CD45RA+ positively selected. The origin of the receptors is a man aged 25 to 40 in good health.

Concerning this clone: The sample holds other DNA sequences that translate to the same CDR3. The chain is built from TRBV5-1 and TRBJ2-3; the D gene is possibly TRBD2 (5 bases). Germline lookup yields CDR1 SGHRS and CDR2 YFSETQ. CDR3 size: 15 residues. The V and J ends lost 0 bases and 1 base respectively, with 9 bases between them. The CDR3 protein is CASSLERLGTDTQYF. CDR3 nucleotides: TGCGCCAGCAGCTTGGAGCGGTTAGGCACAGATACGCAGTATTTT.

Written as DNA, the CDR3 is TGTGCCAGCTCACCATTACCTCTCGTCGGCCGGGCAGCTTATCAGCCCCAGCATTTT. This codes for CASSPLPLVGRAAYQPQHF. The rearrangement joins TRBV18 to TRBJ1-5; no firm D call. CDR1 KGHSH and CDR2 LQKENI come from the germline V gene. V was trimmed by 2 bases and J by 5 bases, leaving 25 bases between them. The CDR3 contains 19 residues.

This chain connects TRBV7-3 to TRBJ2-1, with 8 bases that match TRBD2. Germline V gives CDR1 SGHTA, CDR2 FQGTGA. The junction had 9 bases not matched to a gene; V was cut back by 7 bases and J by 7 bases. The CDR3 consists of 14 residues. CDR3 protein: CASTAAGEGNEQFF. CDR3 sequence (DNA): TGTGCCAGCACCGCAGCGGGAGAAGGTAATGAGCAGTTCTTC.

Turning to this clone: This specimen includes other DNA sequences encoding the same CDR3. The rearrangement joins TRBV5-1 to TRBJ2-1; 13 positions match TRBD2. Per the germline V gene, CDR1 is SGHRS and CDR2 is YFSETQ. Germline trimming cut 0 bases from V and 6 bases from J; bases unmatched to any gene: 3. The CDR3 is 16 residues long. In DNA, the CDR3 is TGCGCCAGCAGCTTGGTTGGACTAGCGGGAGTCAATGAGCAGTTCTTC. This encodes CASSLVGLAGVNEQFF.

As to this clone: Other DNA sequences in the same sample also yield this CDR3. The rearrangement uses TRBV5-1 and TRBJ2-2; 9 nucleotides match TRBD2. The CDR3 totals 15 residues. Germline V gene lookup returns CDR1 SGHRS and CDR2 YFSETQ. J was trimmed by 1 base and V by 4 bases; bases with no gene match: 2. The CDR3: CASSPTSGNTGELFF. CDR3 coding DNA: TGCGCCAGCAGCCCGACTAGCGGGAACACCGGGGAGCTGTTTTTT.

The chain combines TRBV29-1 with TRBJ2-3; D call uncertain. The CDR3 has 13 residues. CDR1 is SQVTM and CDR2 is ANQGSEA in the germline V gene. V dropped 4 bases and J dropped 2 bases, with 10 bases sitting between them. CDR3 coding DNA: TGCAGCGTTGTTTGGGCCCCCACAGATACGCAGTATTTT. Translated, it gives CSVVWAPTDTQYF.

As concerns this clone: This specimen includes other DNA sequences encoding the same CDR3. The chain carries TRBV5-1 and TRBJ2-7, with no clear D. CDR3 length: 13 residues. V was cut by 0 bases and J by 3 bases, with 7 bases left in between. Germline V gene sequence: CDR1 SGHRS, CDR2 YFSETQ. This CDR3 reads CASSLEPGYEQYF. The CDR3 DNA reads TGCGCCAGCAGCTTGGAACCAGGCTACGAGCAGTACTTC.

The rearrangement joins TRBV27 to TRBJ1-2, with D possibly matching TRBD1 (6 bases). Germline V lookup: CDR1 MNHEY, CDR2 SMNVEV (reference sequence). The CDR3 has 12 residues. V was clipped by 4 bases and J by 9 bases, with 12 bases between them. For the CDR3, the DNA is TGTGCCAGCAGTTCACAGGGTCTGCGCTACACCTTC. This encodes CASSSQGLRYTF.

A remark on this clone: The same CDR3 also results from other DNA sequences found in this sample. J is TRBJ1-4 and V is TRBV5-1; 7 bases align to TRBD1. J gave up 4 bases and V 2 bases, and 2 bases lay outside the gene matches. The CDR3 totals 14 residues. Germline V gene data show CDR1 as SGHRS and CDR2 as YFSETQ. Here the CDR3 DNA reads TGCGCCAGCAGCTTAGGACAGGTTAATGAAAAACTGTTTTTT. Its protein product is CASSLGQVNEKLFF.

V usage is TRBV5-1 and J usage is TRBJ1-1; 7 nucleotides match TRBD1. Trimming at V came to 2 bases and at J to 3 bases, leaving 7 bases not matched to a gene. CDR3 size: 15 residues. The germline V gene encodes CDR1 SGHRS and CDR2 YFSETQ. In DNA, the CDR3 is TGCGCCAGCAGCTTAGGTTACGGACAGGACACTGAAGCTTTCTTT. This sequence encodes CASSLGYGQDTEAFF.

The genes are TRBV5-1 and TRBJ2-7, with 7 bases lining up with TRBD2. Germline CDR1 and CDR2: SGHRS and YFSETQ. The CDR3 runs 15 residues. V shed 4 bases, J shed 3 bases, and the junction held 10 bases outside the gene matches. Here the CDR3 DNA reads TGCGCCAGCAGCCCTATAGGTAGCGGGCGCTACGAGCAGTACTTC. Its protein product is CASSPIGSGRYEQYF.

The chain couples TRBV11-3 to TRBJ2-3, with D uncertain. Germline V gene sequence: CDR1 SGHNT, CDR2 YENEEA. CDR3 length: 14 residues. Trimming cost V 5 bases and J 4 bases, with 13 bases left between them. CDR3 loop: CASSLGRLADTQYF. The CDR3 region has the DNA TGTGCCAGCAGCCTCGGACGCCTAGCAGATACGCAGTATTTT.

V usage is TRBV7-9 and J usage is TRBJ1-1; D is ambiguous. Germline-derived CDR1 and CDR2 are SEHNR and FQNEAQ (reference sequence). This CDR3 is 14 amino acids long. The ends were cut back, 7 bases at V and 1 base at J, with 13 bases in the middle. CDR3 in DNA: TGTGCCAGCACCTCAAGGGAAAGGAACACTGAAGCTTTCTTT. It encodes CASTSRERNTEAFF.

The rearrangement links TRBV5-5 to TRBJ1-2, with TRBD1 identical over 7 bases. Losses at the gene ends were 3 bases for V and 4 bases for J; bases not matched to a gene: 9. The CDR3 totals 15 residues. Looked up from germline, CDR1 is SGHKS and CDR2 is YYEKEE (reference sequence). CDR3 sequence (DNA): TGTGCCAGCAGCTGGGGACAGACCTCTCGCTATGGCTACACCTTC. Protein sequence: CASSWGQTSRYGYTF. Complete variable domain (other parts from reference TRBV5-5 and TRBJ1-2): DAGVTQSPTHLIKTRGQQVTLRCSPISGHKSVSWYQQVLGQGPQFIFQYYEKEERGRGNFPDRFSARQFPNYSSELNVNALLLGDSALYLCASSWGQTSRYGYTFGSGTRLTVV.

V usage is TRBV5-1 and J usage is TRBJ2-1, with D hard to call. In germline, CDR1 is SGHRS, CDR2 YFSETQ. V lost 0 bases to trimming and J lost 13 bases, with 11 bases between them. The CDR3 loop spans 12 amino acids. This CDR3 is CASSLDGVEQFF. In DNA form, the CDR3 reads TGCGCCAGCAGCTTGGATGGAGTCGAACAGTTCTTC.

V usage is TRBV7-4 and J usage is TRBJ2-4; the match to TRBD1 covers 7 bases. CDR3 length equals 17 residues. The junction had 7 bases not matched to a gene; V was cut back by 2 bases and J by 0 bases. Germline V gene data show CDR1 as SGHVT and CDR2 as SQSDAQ. CDR3 nucleotides: TGTGCCAGCAGCTTAATTGGGACAGCCCGAGCCAAAAACATTCAGTACTTC. This codes for CASSLIGTARAKNIQYF.

This chain joins TRBV28 and TRBJ1-2, with D hard to call. V was clipped by 4 bases and J by 3 bases, with 9 bases between them. The CDR3 spans 13 residues. CDR1 and CDR2 from the germline V gene are MDHEN and SYDVKM. Here the CDR3 reads CASSSPGDYGYTF. CDR3 nucleotide sequence: TGTGCCAGCAGTTCCCCCGGGGACTATGGCTACACCTTC.

The rearrangement joins TRBV2 to TRBJ1-5; 8 nucleotides line up with TRBD1. CDR1 SNHLY and CDR2 FYNNEI come from the germline V gene. J was trimmed by 3 bases and V by 8 bases; bases with no gene match: 3. The CDR3 totals 13 residues. The CDR3 sequence: CASGDRINQPQHF. In DNA, the CDR3 is TGTGCCAGCGGGGACAGGATCAATCAGCCCCAGCATTTT.

This clone was seen just once. This chain joins TRBV2 and TRBJ2-1; TRBD2 agrees at 8 bases. The CDR3 spans 14 residues. Losses at the gene ends were 2 bases for V and 5 bases for J; bases not matched to a gene: 2. Germline CDR1 is SNHLY and CDR2 is FYNNEI. The chain's CDR3 is CASSESLADNEQFF. CDR3 sequence (DNA): TGTGCCAGCAGTGAATCACTAGCGGACAATGAGCAGTTCTTC.

The chain is built from TRBV5-8 and TRBJ2-1; 7 positions agree with TRBD2. The junction had 14 bases not matched to a gene; V was cut back by 5 bases and J by 9 bases. The CDR3 is 15 amino acids. Germline loops: CDR1 SGHTS, CDR2 YDEGEE. In nucleotides, the CDR3 is TGTGCCAGCAGTTCGAGCGGGATAGGAGTCAGTGAGCAGTTCTTC. Translated, it gives CASSSSGIGVSEQFF.

This clone appeared once. J is TRBJ2-1 and V is TRBV4-3; D is possibly TRBD2 (6 bases). V was pared by 3 bases and J by 7 bases, with 22 bases between. The germline V gene has CDR1 LGHNA and CDR2 YSLEER. This CDR3 has 17 amino acids. The CDR3 sequence: CASSHHIGGSGMNEQFF. Written as DNA, the CDR3 is TGCGCCAGCAGCCATCATATTGGGGGGAGTGGGATGAATGAGCAGTTCTTC.

The V and J genes are TRBV6-1 and TRBJ1-5; 10 bases agree with TRBD1. Losses at the gene ends were 4 bases for V and 3 bases for J; bases not matched to a gene: 3. Per the germline V gene, CDR1 is MNHNS and CDR2 is SASEGT. This CDR3 contains 15 residues. As DNA, the CDR3 is TGTGCCAGCAGTGTTGACAGGGGGCCCAATCAGCCCCAGCATTTT. Protein sequence: CASSVDRGPNQPQHF.

V gene TRBV18 combines with J gene TRBJ1-3; D not certain. V lost 6 bases, J lost 0 bases, and 9 bases lay in between. The CDR3 has 14 amino acids. From germline, CDR1 is KGHSH and CDR2 LQKENI. The CDR3 coding sequence is TGTGCCAGCTCGGTCCAGAGCTCTGGAAACACCATATATTTT. The encoded protein is CASSVQSSGNTIYF.

V is TRBV5-1 and J is TRBJ2-5; 9 nucleotides align to TRBD1. With V trimmed by 6 bases and J by 5 bases, 5 bases remained unmatched. Looked up from germline, CDR1 is SGHRS and CDR2 is YFSETQ. This CDR3 contains 13 residues. As DNA, the CDR3 is TGCGCCAGCAATACAGGGGGCGCCGAGACCCAGTACTTC. Protein: CASNTGGAETQYF.

With respect to this clone: Other DNA sequences in the same sample also yield this CDR3. The chain joins TRBV27 to TRBJ2-3; D unclear. The V end lost 5 bases, the J end lost 2 bases, and 11 bases lay between the germline ends. In germline, CDR1 is MNHEY, CDR2 SMNVEV (reference sequence). The CDR3 is 14 amino acids. The CDR3 sequence is CASSLGLFTDTQYF. In DNA form, the CDR3 reads TGTGCCAGCAGTCTGGGCCTATTCACAGATACGCAGTATTTT.

In this sample, this clone turned up once. This chain connects TRBV28 to TRBJ2-2, with 11 bases fitting TRBD2. V gave up 6 bases and J gave up 6 bases; unmatched junction bases: 6. Germline values: CDR1 MDHEN, CDR2 SYDVKM. The CDR3 is made up of 15 amino acids. CDR3 in amino acids: CASSRLAGKPGELFF. The CDR3 DNA reads TGTGCCAGCAGCAGACTAGCGGGGAAACCCGGGGAGCTGTTTTTT.

The rearrangement joins TRBV7-9 to TRBJ2-1; 10 bases match TRBD2. Trimming at V came to 4 bases and at J to 6 bases, leaving 6 bases not matched to a gene. This CDR3 is 15 amino acids long. Germline V gene sequence: CDR1 SEHNR, CDR2 FQNEAQ (reference sequence). CDR3 loop: CASSSLAGRVNEQFF. The CDR3 coding sequence is TGTGCCAGCAGCTCACTAGCGGGGAGGGTCAATGAGCAGTTCTTC.

The V call is TRBV10-2, the J call TRBJ2-3; 13 bases map to TRBD2. The CDR3 contains 18 residues. Germline loops: CDR1 WSHSY, CDR2 SAAADI. J lost 1 base, V lost 1 base, and 5 bases had no gene match. CDR3 coding DNA: TGCGCCAGCAGTGAGTGGGGGACTAGCGGGGACGGCACAGATACGCAGTATTTT. It encodes CASSEWGTSGDGTDTQYF.

The V and J genes are TRBV5-1 and TRBJ1-2; 10 bases line up with TRBD1. Germline lookup yields CDR1 SGHRS and CDR2 YFSETQ. This CDR3 has 16 residues. V dropped 2 bases and J dropped 5; count of bases not matched to a gene: 9. The CDR3 sequence is CASSFSTGGAKYGYTF. DNA of the CDR3: TGCGCCAGCAGCTTTTCGACAGGGGGCGCAAAATATGGCTACACCTTC. Complete variable domain (other parts from reference TRBV5-1 and TRBJ1-2): KAGVTQTPRYLIKTRGQQVTLSCSPISGHRSVSWYQQTPGQGLQFLFEYFSETQRNKGNFPGRFSGRQFSNSRSEMNVSTLELGDSALYLCASSFSTGGAKYGYTFGSGTRLTVV.

Regarding this clone: Other DNA sequences from this sample encode an identical CDR3 as well. The chain couples TRBV5-1 to TRBJ2-7; weak D call: TRBD2 (6 bases). V lost 0 bases, J lost 4 bases, and 14 bases lay in between. There are 15 residues in the CDR3. CDR1 and CDR2 from the germline V gene are SGHRS and YFSETQ. The DNA for the CDR3 is TGCGCCAGCAGCTTGGCCGGGGGACCTAGTTACGAGCAGTACTTC. Translated, it gives CASSLAGGPSYEQYF.